This T cell receptor (beta chain) was obtained from a study of blood T cells in healthy people across ages. Trimming took off 6 bases at V and 5 bases at J, with 16 bases between the two ends. This CDR3 is 14 amino acids long. Germline loops: CDR1 MNHEY, CDR2 SVGAGI. Overall study results and limits: Unsorted PBMCs prevented conclusive naive versus antigen-experienced comparison. As naive T cell percentage varied, TCR beta diversity correlated strongly with it. Naive CD4+ cells and diversity were both higher in long-lived donors than in aged donors. Roughly linear declines in TCR beta diversity per million T cells occurred with age.

This clonotype was recorded a few times. Its antigen is undetermined. The use of a sample-barcoded 5' primer and a J-beta primer mix characterized a second PCR of roughly 6 to 11 cycles. TCRdb analysed the 5' RACE reads with MiXCR anew, one entry per CDR3 protein. This sample has 890,000 or so distinct CDR3 sequences, with about 62% found just once. The TCR comes from a man aged 25 to 40 in good health. The specimen sequenced was blood. V usage is TRBV6-5 and J usage is TRBJ2-5; the D gene is possibly TRBD1 (6 bases). This chain's CDR3 is CASRATARGETQYF. CDR3 nucleotide sequence: TGTGCCAGCAGGGCGACCGCCAGGGGTGAGACCCAGTACTTC.